These 25 T cell receptor beta chains originate from one sample sequenced in a study of cytomegalovirus exposure and HLA in healthy donors. The PCR made use of 60 Vbeta and 13 Jbeta primers. Libraries were prepared by immunoSEQ multiplex PCR; TCRdb keeps only in-frame clonotypes and omits some of them. The sample includes more than 95,000 clones, around 65% seen only once; the top ten take around 3.5%. Sequenced sample: PBMCs. These TCRs come from a woman in her 50s in good health and CMV-seronegative.

This chain joins TRBV20-1 and TRBJ2-1, with D possibly TRBD1 on 5 matching bases. Germline V gene sequence: CDR1 DFQATT, CDR2 SNEGSKA (reference sequence). The CDR3 contains 10 residues. Trimming stripped 4 bases from V and 10 bases from J, with 8 bases between. The CDR3 DNA follows: TGCAGTGCTAATACAGGAGAGCAGTTCTTC. Protein sequence: CSANTGEQFF.

V is TRBV7-6 and J is TRBJ2-3, with 9 bases lining up with TRBD2. J was trimmed by 14 bases and V by 1 base; bases with no gene match: 4. Germline loops: CDR1 SGHVS, CDR2 FNYEAQ. There are 12 residues in the CDR3. CDR3 DNA: TGTGCCAGCAGCTTAGTGGCGGGAGGGTGGTATTTT. Amino acid sequence: CASSLVAGGWYF.

This chain joins TRBV28 and TRBJ2-1, with 12 bases identical to TRBD2. J was trimmed by 9 bases and V by 7 bases; bases with no gene match: 10. From germline, CDR1 is MDHEN and CDR2 SYDVKM. CDR3 length equals 15 residues. The CDR3 DNA reads as TGTGCCAGCACTGTTTCACTAGCGGGAGGTAGTGAGCAGTTCTTC. Translated: CASTVSLAGGSEQFF.

This clone is a singleton in its sample. The chain links TRBV18 to TRBJ1-1; 7 bases line up with TRBD1. The CDR3 totals 13 residues. V gave up 4 bases and J gave up 1 base; unmatched junction bases: 0. Germline loops: CDR1 KGHSH, CDR2 LQKENI. CDR3 region: CASSRDRNTEAFF. DNA of the CDR3: TGTGCCAGCTCACGGGACAGGAACACTGAAGCTTTCTTT.

The V call is TRBV10-3, the J call TRBJ1-2; no reliable D call. Germline-derived CDR1 and CDR2 are ENHRY and SYGVKD. V shed 0 bases and J shed 0 bases, with 8 bases lying between them. The CDR3 contains 15 residues. CDR3 sequence (DNA): TGTGCCATCAGTGAGTCGTCCTCCCCTAACTATGGCTACACCTTC. Its translation: CAISESSSPNYGYTF.

V gene TRBV7-9 combines with J gene TRBJ1-6; no clear D gene. The germline V gene has CDR1 SEHNR and CDR2 FQNEAQ (reference sequence). V was trimmed by 2 bases and J by 5 bases, leaving 13 bases between them. The CDR3 loop spans 16 amino acids. The CDR3 protein is CASSLRWRRDNSPLHF. The CDR3 nucleotides read TGTGCCAGCAGCTTAAGGTGGCGGAGGGATAATTCACCCCTCCACTTT.

This sequence joins TRBV28 and TRBJ2-3; 7 positions match TRBD1. J was trimmed by 2 bases and V by 6 bases; bases with no gene match: 14. The CDR3 has 17 amino acids. Germline lookup yields CDR1 MDHEN and CDR2 SYDVKM. The CDR3 reads CASSSLQGIGVTDTQYF. In nucleotides, the CDR3 is TGTGCCAGCAGCTCCTTACAGGGGATTGGGGTCACAGATACGCAGTATTTT.

V usage is TRBV29-1 and J usage is TRBJ1-4; D is perhaps TRBD1 (5 bases). V dropped 5 bases and J dropped 5 bases, with 12 bases sitting between them. CDR1 and CDR2 from the germline V gene are SQVTM and ANQGSEA. There are 13 residues in the CDR3. CDR3 sequence (DNA): TGCAGCGTTCGAGACAGAAAGAATGAAAAACTGTTTTTT. Translation: CSVRDRKNEKLFF.

V gene TRBV7-9 combines with J gene TRBJ1-2; 7 bases are shared with TRBD1. From germline, CDR1 is SEHNR and CDR2 FQNEAQ (reference sequence). V gave up 6 bases and J gave up 6 bases; unmatched junction bases: 4. CDR3 size: 12 residues. The CDR3 DNA follows: TGTGCCAGCAGACAGGGGTGGCATGGCTACACCTTC. It translates to CASRQGWHGYTF.

The chain couples TRBV19 to TRBJ2-1; D may be TRBD1 (6 bases). V shed 0 bases and J shed 2 bases, with 17 bases lying between them. From germline, CDR1 is LNHDA and CDR2 SQIVND (reference sequence). The CDR3 is made up of 18 amino acids. CDR3 DNA sequence: TGTGCCAGTAGTATAGATGTCCAGGACAGTTTAACCTACAATGAGCAGTTCTTC. It codes for CASSIDVQDSLTYNEQFF.

This chain joins TRBV11-3 and TRBJ2-5, with 9 bases fitting TRBD2. Germline trimming cut 1 base from V and 2 bases from J; bases unmatched to any gene: 8. The length of the CDR3 is 17 residues. Germline CDR1 reads SGHNT; CDR2 reads YENEEA. The CDR3 coding sequence is TGTGCCAGCAGCTTAGGCTTGACTAGCGGCCTACAAGAGACCCAGTACTTC. This codes for CASSLGLTSGLQETQYF. Using reference TRBV11-3 and TRBJ2-5 for the parts outside the CDR3, the full variable domain is EAGVVQSPRYKIIEKKQPVAFWCNPISGHNTLYWYLQNLGQGPELLIRYENEEAVDDSQLPKDRFSAERLKGVDSTLKIQPAELGDSAVYLCASSLGLTSGLQETQYFGPGTRLLVL.

The V gene is TRBV10-3, the J gene TRBJ2-7, with 10 nucleotides matching TRBD2. Germline V CDR1 and CDR2: ENHRY, SYGVKD. There are 15 residues in the CDR3. The V gene end was trimmed by 0 bases and the J gene end by 7 bases; junction bases not matched to a gene: 6. The CDR3 nucleotides are TGTGCCATCAGTGAGTCGGTCCTAGCGGGGGTTGAGCAGTACTTC. It specifies CAISESVLAGVEQYF.

V usage is TRBV4-1 and J usage is TRBJ2-5; perhaps TRBD1 as D (6 bases). The DNA end is a closer match to TRBJ2-7, so the J assignment may be wrong. Per germline, CDR1 MGHRA and CDR2 YSYEKL. The CDR3 is 19 amino acids. DNA for the CDR3: TGCGCCAGCAGCCAAGTCTTTCCGTGGGGACAAGAAAACTCCTACGAGCAGTACTTC. It yields the protein CASSQVFPWGQENSYEQYF.

This clone occurred once. This sequence joins TRBV19 and TRBJ1-1; 8 bases match TRBD1. CDR1 LNHDA and CDR2 SQIVND come from the germline V gene (reference sequence). Trimming removed 4 bases from V and 1 base from J; junction bases left unmatched: 5. The length of the CDR3 is 15 residues. Here the CDR3 reads CASSSIGTGNTEAFF. The DNA for the CDR3 is TGTGCCAGTAGTAGCATTGGGACAGGGAACACTGAAGCTTTCTTT.

The genes are TRBV2 and TRBJ1-5; 11 nucleotides line up with TRBD1. The CDR3 is 17 residues long. The V and J ends lost 5 bases and 4 bases, in that order; junction bases with no gene match: 10. Germline loops: CDR1 SNHLY, CDR2 FYNNEI. Written as DNA, the CDR3 is TGTGCCAGCAGTAGGGAATCCGGGACAGGGGGTAATCAGCCCCAGCATTTT. Amino acid sequence: CASSRESGTGGNQPQHF.

The V and J genes are TRBV2 and TRBJ2-5; D not certain. The germline V and J ends were trimmed by 4 bases and 1 base, with 10 bases remaining between them. Germline V gene sequence: CDR1 SNHLY, CDR2 FYNNEI. The length of the CDR3 is 14 residues. CDR3 coding DNA: TGTGCCAGCAGTGTATCACTAACCCAAGAGACCCAGTACTTC. Its protein product is CASSVSLTQETQYF.

The chain employs TRBV29-1 and TRBJ2-5, with TRBD2 identical over 7 bases. J lost 3 bases, V lost 5 bases, and 0 bases had no gene match. This CDR3 comprises 11 residues. Germline assignment: CDR1 SQVTM and CDR2 ANQGSEA. The CDR3 DNA is TGCAGCGTTAGCGGGAAAGAGACCCAGTACTTC. Amino acid sequence: CSVSGKETQYF.

The table lists this clone with a few counts. The V and J genes are TRBV27 and TRBJ1-2, with D possibly TRBD1 on 5 matching bases. The CDR3 loop spans 15 amino acids. The germline V gene has CDR1 MNHEY and CDR2 SMNVEV (reference sequence). Trimming removed 6 bases from V and 1 base from J, with 15 bases in between. Here the CDR3 DNA reads TGTGCCAGCAGAGGGGAAGGGAATCTTAACTATGGCTACACCTTC. Translation: CASRGEGNLNYGYTF.

The chain combines TRBV7-9 with TRBJ2-7; 7 bases map to TRBD1. Per germline, CDR1 SEHNR and CDR2 FQNEAQ (reference sequence). CDR3 length: 13 amino acids. The V and J ends lost 3 bases and 3 bases, in that order; junction bases with no gene match: 2. CDR3 sequence reads: CASSFGTVYEQYF. CDR3 sequence (DNA): TGTGCCAGCAGCTTCGGGACAGTCTACGAGCAGTACTTC.

This chain uses TRBV19 with TRBJ2-7; 7 nucleotides match TRBD1. The CDR3 is made up of 14 amino acids. CDR1 is LNHDA and CDR2 is SQIVND in the germline V gene (reference sequence). The ends lost 5 bases at V and 0 bases at J; junction bases unmatched: 4. The CDR3 reads CASSRDRYSYEQYF. DNA for the CDR3: TGTGCCAGTAGTCGGGACAGATACTCCTACGAGCAGTACTTC.

The chain employs TRBV2 and TRBJ1-2, with a weak D call TRBD1 (6 bases). The CDR3 is made up of 12 amino acids. V was clipped by 6 bases and J by 5 bases, with 10 bases between them. Germline lookup yields CDR1 SNHLY and CDR2 FYNNEI. The CDR3 DNA reads TGTGCCAGCAGCCTTGGACAGTATGGCTACACCTTC. Encoded protein: CASSLGQYGYTF.

Turning to this clone: At one end, the junction sequence differs from germline, possibly due to a read error. V is TRBV4-3 and J is TRBJ2-2; TRBD2 agrees at 9 bases. The CDR3 contains 16 residues. The germline V gene has CDR1 LGHNA and CDR2 YSLEER. Here the CDR3 DNA reads TGCGCCAGCAGCCAAGACGGACTAGCGAACGCCGGGGAGCTGTTTTTT. This codes for CASSQDGLANAGELFF.

CDR3 bases: TGTGCCAGCAGTTGCCGTTTTTGCGTGCTGCAGTTCTTC. Translation gives CASSCRFCVLQFF. The chain employs TRBV28 and TRBJ2-1, with D hard to call. V lost 4 bases to trimming and J lost 12 bases, with 16 bases between them. This CDR3 is built from 13 residues. From germline, CDR1 is MDHEN and CDR2 SYDVKM.

This clone was counted between two and nine times. The CDR3 sequence: CASSVALGTTYEQYF. The CDR3 bases are TGTGCCAGCAGCGTAGCTTTGGGTACTACCTACGAGCAGTACTTC. The chain uses TRBV9 and TRBJ2-7; D is unclear. Trimming shortened V by 0 bases and J by 2 bases, and 12 bases separated the two germline ends. Germline values: CDR1 SGDLS, CDR2 YYNGEE. The CDR3 loop spans 15 amino acids.

The chain recombines TRBV19 with TRBJ2-7; 8 nucleotides line up with TRBD1. Germline V gives CDR1 LNHDA, CDR2 SQIVND (reference sequence). The CDR3 loop spans 13 amino acids. J was trimmed by 4 bases and V by 4 bases; bases with no gene match: 3. CDR3 sequence: CASSTGTGYEQYF. As DNA, the CDR3 is TGTGCCAGTAGTACCGGGACAGGTTACGAGCAGTACTTC. Full variable domain (remainder filled in from reference TRBV19 and TRBJ2-7): DGGITQSPKYLFRKEGQNVTLSCEQNLNHDAMYWYRQDPGQGLRLIYYSQIVNDFQKGDIAEGYSVSREKKESFPLTVTSAQKNPTAFYLCASSTGTGYEQYFGPGTRLTVT.